The clone carrying this T cell receptor beta chain was observed a single time. Its target is not known. Sequenced by immunoSEQ multiplex PCR; TCRdb stores in-frame clones only, minus some. The table includes over 75,000 clones, 87% detected once. These data originate in a study of OX40 agonist ivuxolimab in advanced cancers. Notes on the study in general: It was also the case that some nonresponders had low normalized T-cell clonal expansion. On average, a greater number of expanded clones characterised CD8+ T cells relative to CD4+.

Germline CDR1 KGHSH, CDR2 LQKENI. J was trimmed by 1 base and V by 1 base; bases with no gene match: 0. CDR3 length: 15 residues. The sequence was obtained from an adult with an advanced solid tumor such as melanoma, head and neck, liver or kidney cancer. The input for sequencing was CD4+ or CD8+ T cells sorted from blood, taken in a trial of the OX40 agonist ivuxolimab. J is TRBJ2-2 and V is TRBV18; 7 positions match TRBD1. CDR3 nucleotide sequence: TGTGCCAGCTCACCACGGGACAGGAACACCGGGGAGCTGTTTTTT. Translation gives CASSPRDRNTGELFF. Filled out from reference TRBV18 and TRBJ2-2, the complete variable domain reads NAGVMQNPRHLVRRRGQEARLRCSPMKGHSHVYWYRQLPEEGLKFMVYLQKENIIDESGMPKERFSAEFPKEGPSILRIQQVVRGDSAAYFCASSPRDRNTGELFFGEGSRLTVL.